The entry below describes one T cell receptor (beta chain). Antigen specificity is unknown. V was cut by 6 bases and J by 4 bases, with 15 bases left in between. The CDR3 loop spans 15 amino acids. Germline V gene lookup returns CDR1 LGHNA and CDR2 YSLEER. The record originates from a study of OX40 agonist ivuxolimab in advanced cancers. The overall study: Of mixed ages from about 20 to 80 and averaging about 60 years, the group was over 80% male. Partial responses were seen in three patients, one with hepatocellular carcinoma and two with cutaneous melanoma. Study observations and caveats: The antigens recognized by the expanded peripheral T cells, that is their antigen specificity, were not determined. At doses 0.1 to 3.0 mg/kg, CD4+ and CD8+ clones expanded.

Some clones are missing from TCRdb's copy, which holds only in-frame ones; the method was immunoSEQ multiplex PCR. The sample carries roughly 40,000 clones, approximately 79% recorded once. The chain carries TRBV4-3 and TRBJ1-4; tentative D call: TRBD1 (5 bases). The sample here was CD4+ or CD8+ T cells sorted from blood, taken in a trial of the OX40 agonist ivuxolimab. The TCR originated in an adult with an advanced solid tumor such as melanoma, head and neck, liver or kidney cancer. The CDR3 sequence is CASRDIGRGNEKLFF. CDR3 DNA: TGCGCCAGCAGGGACATCGGTCGGGGTAATGAAAAACTGTTTTTT.